A single TCR beta chain is shown here with its context. The antigen remains unidentified. The protocol attached unique molecular identifiers to individual cDNA molecules. TCRdb re-analysed the 5' RACE reads in MiXCR, keeping a single row per CDR3 protein. The data hold more than 50,000 distinct CDR3 sequences, with roughly 12% observed a single time. The data were obtained in a study of early T cells in non-severe SARS-CoV-2 infection. Study in general: Unsorted whole blood bulk RNA was sequenced, with unpaired chains. Whole-study findings and limits: Anti-spike CD8 responses were favored in VDJdb matching, and private and CD4 specificities were missed.

Germline values: CDR1 LGHDT, CDR2 YNNKEL (reference sequence). Trimming shortened V by 3 bases and J by 0 bases, and 12 bases separated the two germline ends. This CDR3 region has 16 residues. The sequence came from an adult who was a healthcare worker with PCR-confirmed SARS-CoV-2 infection or an uninfected control (not recorded which). The material sequenced was whole blood. This chain joins TRBV3-1 and TRBJ1-3, with D tentatively TRBD1 (5 bases). The CDR3 here is CASSHPDRFSGNTIYF. CDR3 sequence (DNA): TGTGCCAGCAGCCATCCCGACAGATTCTCTGGAAACACCATATATTTT. The variable domain in full, with the rest retrieved from reference TRBV3-1 and TRBJ1-3, is DTAVSQTPKYLVTQMGNDKSIKCEQNLGHDTMYWYKQDSKKFLKIMFSYNNKELIINETVPNRFSPKSPDKAHLNLHINSLELGDSAVYFCASSHPDRFSGNTIYFGEGSWLTVV.